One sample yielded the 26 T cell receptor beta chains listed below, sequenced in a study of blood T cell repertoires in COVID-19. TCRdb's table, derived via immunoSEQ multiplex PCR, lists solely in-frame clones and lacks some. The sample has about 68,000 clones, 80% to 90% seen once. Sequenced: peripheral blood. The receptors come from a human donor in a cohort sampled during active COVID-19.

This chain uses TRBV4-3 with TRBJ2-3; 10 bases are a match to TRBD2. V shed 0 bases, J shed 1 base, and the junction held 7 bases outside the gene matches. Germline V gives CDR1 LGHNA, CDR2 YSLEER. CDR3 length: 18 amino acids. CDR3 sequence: CASSQDIGLAGGTDTQYF. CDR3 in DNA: TGCGCCAGCAGCCAAGATATCGGGCTAGCGGGAGGCACAGATACGCAGTATTTT.

The CDR3: CAIRSGTGNTEAFF. CDR3 sequence (DNA): TGTGCCATCAGGTCCGGGACAGGGAACACTGAAGCTTTCTTT. The V gene is TRBV10-3, the J gene TRBJ1-1; 8 bases line up with TRBD1. The V and J ends lost 6 bases and 1 base, in that order; junction bases with no gene match: 4. Germline V lookup: CDR1 ENHRY, CDR2 SYGVKD. The CDR3 covers 14 residues.

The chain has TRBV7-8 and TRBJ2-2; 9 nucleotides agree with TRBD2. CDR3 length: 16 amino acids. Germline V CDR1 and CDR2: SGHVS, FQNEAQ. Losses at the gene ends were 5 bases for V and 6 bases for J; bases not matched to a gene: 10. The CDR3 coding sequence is TGTGCCAGCAGCCCAGGGGCTAGCGGGATCCCCGGGGAGCTGTTTTTT. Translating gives CASSPGASGIPGELFF.

CDR3 sequence (DNA): TGTGCCACTCTAGACGGGGGGGCTCGCGGGGCCAACGTCCTGACTTTC. This encodes CATLDGGARGANVLTF. The rearrangement links TRBV19 to TRBJ2-6; 8 bases align to TRBD2. With 10 bases clipped from V and 4 bases from J, the junction kept 12 bases outside the gene matches. The CDR3 has 16 residues. The germline gives CDR1 LNHDA, CDR2 SQIVND (reference sequence).

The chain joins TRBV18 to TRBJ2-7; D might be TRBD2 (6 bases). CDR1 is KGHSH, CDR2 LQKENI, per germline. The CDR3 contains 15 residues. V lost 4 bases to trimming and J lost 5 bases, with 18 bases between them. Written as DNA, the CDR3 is TGTGCCAGCTCACGGTGGGACGGGAGTTCAAACGAGCAGTACTTC. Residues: CASSRWDGSSNEQYF.

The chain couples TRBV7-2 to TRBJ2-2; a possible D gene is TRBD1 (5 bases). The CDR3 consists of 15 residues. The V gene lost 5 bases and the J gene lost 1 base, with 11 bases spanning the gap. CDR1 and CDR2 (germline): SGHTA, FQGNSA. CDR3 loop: CASSQGVLNTGELFF. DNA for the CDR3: TGTGCCAGCAGCCAAGGGGTCCTGAACACCGGGGAGCTGTTTTTT. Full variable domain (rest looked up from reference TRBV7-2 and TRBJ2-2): GAGVSQSPSNKVTEKGKDVELRCDPISGHTALYWYRQSLGQGLEFLIYFQGNSAPDKSGLPSDRFSAERTGGSVSTLTIQRTQQEDSAVYLCASSQGVLNTGELFFGEGSRLTVL.

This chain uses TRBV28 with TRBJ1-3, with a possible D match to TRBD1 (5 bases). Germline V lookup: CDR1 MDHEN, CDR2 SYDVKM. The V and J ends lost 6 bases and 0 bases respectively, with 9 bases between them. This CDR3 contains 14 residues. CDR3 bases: TGTGCCAGCAGCACAGGTAACTCTGGAAACACCATATATTTT. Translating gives CASSTGNSGNTIYF.

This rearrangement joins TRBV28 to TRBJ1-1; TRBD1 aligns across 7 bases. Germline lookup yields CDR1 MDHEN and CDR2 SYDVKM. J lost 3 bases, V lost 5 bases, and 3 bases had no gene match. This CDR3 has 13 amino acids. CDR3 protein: CASSQGDHTEAFF. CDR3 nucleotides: TGTGCCAGCAGTCAGGGGGATCACACTGAAGCTTTCTTT.

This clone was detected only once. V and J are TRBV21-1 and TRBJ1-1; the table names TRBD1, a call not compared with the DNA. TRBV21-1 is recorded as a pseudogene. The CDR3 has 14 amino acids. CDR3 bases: TGTGCCAGCAGCCCCAGGGGATTGAACACTGAAGCTTTCTTT. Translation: CASSPRGLNTEAFF.

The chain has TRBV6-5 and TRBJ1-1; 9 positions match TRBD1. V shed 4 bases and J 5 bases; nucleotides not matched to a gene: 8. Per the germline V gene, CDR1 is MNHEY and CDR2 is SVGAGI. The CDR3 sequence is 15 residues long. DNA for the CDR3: TGTGCCAGCAGTTCAACAGGGGGCAGGAGAACTGAAGCTTTCTTT. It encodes CASSSTGGRRTEAFF.

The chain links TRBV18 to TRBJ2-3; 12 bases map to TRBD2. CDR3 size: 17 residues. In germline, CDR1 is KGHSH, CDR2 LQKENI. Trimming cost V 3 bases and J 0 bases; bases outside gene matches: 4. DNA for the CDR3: TGTGCCAGCTCACCCCGAGGGACTAGCGGGAGCACAGATACGCAGTATTTT. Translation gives CASSPRGTSGSTDTQYF.

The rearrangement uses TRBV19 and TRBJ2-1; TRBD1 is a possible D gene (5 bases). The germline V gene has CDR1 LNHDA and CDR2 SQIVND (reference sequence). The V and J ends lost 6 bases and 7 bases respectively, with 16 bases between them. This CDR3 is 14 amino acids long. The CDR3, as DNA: TGTGCCAGTAGGTTCAGGGATGCAAATAATGAGCAGTTCTTC. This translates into CASRFRDANNEQFF. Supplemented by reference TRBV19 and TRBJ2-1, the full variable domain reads DGGITQSPKYLFRKEGQNVTLSCEQNLNHDAMYWYRQDPGQGLRLIYYSQIVNDFQKGDIAEGYSVSREKKESFPLTVTSAQKNPTAFYLCASRFRDANNEQFFGPGTRLTVL.

The CDR3: CASGTGFEQFF. CDR3 DNA sequence: TGTGCCAGCGGTACGGGGTTTGAGCAGTTCTTC. The chain employs TRBV28 and TRBJ2-1; maybe TRBD2 (5 bases). Deletions cut 8 bases from V and 9 bases from J, with 11 bases between. The CDR3 totals 11 residues. Germline values: CDR1 MDHEN, CDR2 SYDVKM.

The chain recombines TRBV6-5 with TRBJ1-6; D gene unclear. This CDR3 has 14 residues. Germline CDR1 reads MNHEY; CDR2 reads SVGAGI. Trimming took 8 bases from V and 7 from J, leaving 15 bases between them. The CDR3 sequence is CASRQVFRNSPLHF. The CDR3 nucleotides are TGTGCCAGCCGGCAGGTTTTCCGAAATTCACCCCTCCACTTT.

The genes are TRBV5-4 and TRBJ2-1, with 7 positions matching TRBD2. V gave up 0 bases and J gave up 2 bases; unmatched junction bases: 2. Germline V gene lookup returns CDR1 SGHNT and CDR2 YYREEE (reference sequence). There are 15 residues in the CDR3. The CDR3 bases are TGTGCCAGCAGCTTGGCCAGCGGGGCCTACAATGAGCAGTTCTTC. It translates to CASSLASGAYNEQFF.

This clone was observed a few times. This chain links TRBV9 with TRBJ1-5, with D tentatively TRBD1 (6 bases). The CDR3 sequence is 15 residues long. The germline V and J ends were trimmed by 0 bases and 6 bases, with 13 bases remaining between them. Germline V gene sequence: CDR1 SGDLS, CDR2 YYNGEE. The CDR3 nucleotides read TGTGCCAGCAGCGTAGGTCGAGGGGGAAGTCAGCCCCAGCATTTT. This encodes CASSVGRGGSQPQHF.

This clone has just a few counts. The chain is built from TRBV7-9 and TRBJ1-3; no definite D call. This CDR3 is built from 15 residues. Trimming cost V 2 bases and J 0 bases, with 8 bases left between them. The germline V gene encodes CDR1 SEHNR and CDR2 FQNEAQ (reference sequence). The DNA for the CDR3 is TGTGCCAGCAGCTTATCCGCTACCTCTGGAAACACCATATATTTT. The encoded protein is CASSLSATSGNTIYF.

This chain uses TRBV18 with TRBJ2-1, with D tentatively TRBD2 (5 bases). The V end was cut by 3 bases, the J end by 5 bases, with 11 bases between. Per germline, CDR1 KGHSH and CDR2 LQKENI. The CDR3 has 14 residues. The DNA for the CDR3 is TGTGCCAGCTCACCGGTCACTAGGGACAATGAGCAGTTCTTC. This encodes CASSPVTRDNEQFF.

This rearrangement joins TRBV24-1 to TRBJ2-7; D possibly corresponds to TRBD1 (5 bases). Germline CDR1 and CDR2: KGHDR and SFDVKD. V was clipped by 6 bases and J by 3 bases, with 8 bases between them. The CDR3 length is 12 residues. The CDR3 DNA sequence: TGTGCCACCAGTACAGACAGCTACGAGCAGTACTTC. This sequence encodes CATSTDSYEQYF.

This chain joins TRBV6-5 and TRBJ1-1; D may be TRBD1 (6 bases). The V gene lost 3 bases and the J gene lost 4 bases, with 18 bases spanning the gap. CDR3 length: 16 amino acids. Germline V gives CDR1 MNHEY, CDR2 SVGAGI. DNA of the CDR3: TGTGCCAGCAGTTATAAACGAACAGGGAGGGGCACTGAAGCTTTCTTT. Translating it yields CASSYKRTGRGTEAFF.

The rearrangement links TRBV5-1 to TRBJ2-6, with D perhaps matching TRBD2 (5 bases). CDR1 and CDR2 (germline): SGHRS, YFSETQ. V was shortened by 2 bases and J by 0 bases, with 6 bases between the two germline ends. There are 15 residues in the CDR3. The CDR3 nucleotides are TGCGCCAGCAGCTTCGGGAACTCTGGGGCCAACGTCCTGACTTTC. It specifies CASSFGNSGANVLTF.

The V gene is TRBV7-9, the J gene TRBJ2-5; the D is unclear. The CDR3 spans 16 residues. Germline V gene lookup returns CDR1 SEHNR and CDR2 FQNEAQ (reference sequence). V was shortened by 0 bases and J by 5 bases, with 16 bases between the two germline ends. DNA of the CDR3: TGTGCCAGCAGCTTAGCGCGCACAACCCTGGGCGAGACCCAGTACTTC. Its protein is CASSLARTTLGETQYF. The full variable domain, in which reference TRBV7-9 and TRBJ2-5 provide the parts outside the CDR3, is DTGVSQNPRHKITKRGQNVTFRCDPISEHNRLYWYRQTLGQGPEFLTYFQNEAQLEKSRLLSDRFSAERPKGSFSTLEIQRTEQGDSAMYLCASSLARTTLGETQYFGPGTRLLVL.

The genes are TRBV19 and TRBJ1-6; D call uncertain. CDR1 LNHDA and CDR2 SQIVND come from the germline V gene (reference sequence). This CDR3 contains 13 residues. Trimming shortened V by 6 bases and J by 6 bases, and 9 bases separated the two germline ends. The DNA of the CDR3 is TGTGCCAGTAGGGAGCACGGTAATTCACCCCTCCACTTT. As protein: CASREHGNSPLHF.

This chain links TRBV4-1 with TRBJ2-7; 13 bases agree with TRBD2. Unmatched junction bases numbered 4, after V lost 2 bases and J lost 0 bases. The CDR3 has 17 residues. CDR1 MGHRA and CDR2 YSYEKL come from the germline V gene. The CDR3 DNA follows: TGCGCCAGCAGCCAACCTCGGACTAGCGGGAGCTCCTACGAGCAGTACTTC. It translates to CASSQPRTSGSSYEQYF.

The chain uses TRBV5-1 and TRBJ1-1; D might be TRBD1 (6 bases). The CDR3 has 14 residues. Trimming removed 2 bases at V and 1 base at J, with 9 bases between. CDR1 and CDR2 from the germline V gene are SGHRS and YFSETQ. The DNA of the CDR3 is TGCGCCAGCAGCTTCGGGACACAGAACACTGAAGCTTTCTTT. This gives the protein CASSFGTQNTEAFF.

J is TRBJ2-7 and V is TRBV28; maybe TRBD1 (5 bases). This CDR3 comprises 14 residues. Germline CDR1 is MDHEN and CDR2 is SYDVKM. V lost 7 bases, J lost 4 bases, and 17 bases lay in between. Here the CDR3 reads CASTLGQGSYEQYF. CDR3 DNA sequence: TGTGCCAGCACCCTGGGGCAGGGATCATACGAGCAGTACTTC.